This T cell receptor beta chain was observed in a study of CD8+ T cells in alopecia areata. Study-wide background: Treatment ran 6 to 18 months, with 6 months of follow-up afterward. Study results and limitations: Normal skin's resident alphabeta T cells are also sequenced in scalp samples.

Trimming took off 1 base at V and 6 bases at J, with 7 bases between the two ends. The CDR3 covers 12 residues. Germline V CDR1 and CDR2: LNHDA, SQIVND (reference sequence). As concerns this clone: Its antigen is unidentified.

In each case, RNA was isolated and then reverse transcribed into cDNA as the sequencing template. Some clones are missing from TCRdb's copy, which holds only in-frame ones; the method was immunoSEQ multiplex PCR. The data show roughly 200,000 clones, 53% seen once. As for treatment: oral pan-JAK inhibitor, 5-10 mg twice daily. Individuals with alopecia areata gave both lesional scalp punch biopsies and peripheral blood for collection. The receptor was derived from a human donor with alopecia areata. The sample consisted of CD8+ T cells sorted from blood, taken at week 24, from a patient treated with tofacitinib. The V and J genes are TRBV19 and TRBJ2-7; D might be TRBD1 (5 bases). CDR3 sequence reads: CASSIGGSEQYF. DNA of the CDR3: TGTGCCAGTAGTATAGGGGGCAGCGAGCAGTACTTC.